Each of the 10 T cell receptor beta chains below was sequenced from the same sample in a study of blood T cells in healthy people across ages. Sample-barcoded 5' priming and a J-beta primer mix drove a second PCR of about 6 to 11 cycles. TCRdb fed the 5' RACE reads into MiXCR, producing one record per CDR3 protein. The repertoire has about 1.8 million distinct CDR3 sequences, roughly 52% of them found once; the top ten carry over 2%. Input material: blood. Receptor source: a woman between 40 and 50 years old in good health.

The chain has TRBV6-5 and TRBJ1-1; D call uncertain. This CDR3 is 14 amino acids long. Germline values: CDR1 MNHEY, CDR2 SVGAGI. V was cut by 2 bases and J by 5 bases, with 12 bases left in between. The CDR3 bases are TGTGCCAGCAGTTACGGTGGCTACTCGACTGAAGCTTTCTTT. Protein sequence: CASSYGGYSTEAFF.

CDR3 nucleotide sequence: TGTGCCAGCAGTACTACAAGGACAGGGGGCGGTGAGCAGTACTTC. Protein sequence: CASSTTRTGGGEQYF. This chain links TRBV28 with TRBJ2-5, with 11 bases fitting TRBD1. Germline values: CDR1 MDHEN, CDR2 SYDVKM. This CDR3 comprises 15 residues. The trim removed 5 bases at V and 11 bases at J, leaving 13 bases unmatched.

This chain joins TRBV7-3 and TRBJ2-5; D perhaps matches TRBD2 (5 bases). CDR1 is SGHTA and CDR2 is FQGTGA in the germline V gene. Trimming pared 0 bases from V and 3 bases from J, leaving 11 bases between. The CDR3 is 15 amino acids. The CDR3 sequence is CASSLTASPEETQYF. The CDR3 DNA reads as TGTGCCAGCAGCTTAACTGCTAGCCCGGAAGAGACCCAGTACTTC.

The DNA of the CDR3 is TGTGCCAGCAGCGTAGCGGGGGTGACAGATACGCAGTATTTT. It yields the protein CASSVAGVTDTQYF. V is TRBV27 and J is TRBJ2-3; 9 bases fit TRBD2. After removal of 6 bases from V and 3 bases from J, the junction contained 4 bases not matched to a gene. The germline gives CDR1 MNHEY, CDR2 SMNVEV (reference sequence). The CDR3 contains 14 residues.

For the CDR3, the DNA is TGTGCCAGCTGGCGCGGCACTGGGGCCAACGTCCTGACTTTC. Its translation is CASWRGTGANVLTF. The V gene is TRBV9, the J gene TRBJ2-6; D is unresolved. CDR1 and CDR2 (germline): SGDLS, YYNGEE. Trimming took 7 bases from V and 2 from J, leaving 10 bases between them. The CDR3 is 14 residues long. Full variable domain (rest looked up from reference TRBV9 and TRBJ2-6): DSGVTQTPKHLITATGQRVTLRCSPRSGDLSVYWYQQSLDQGLQFLIQYYNGEERAKGNILERFSAQQFPDLHSELNLSSLELGDSALYFCASWRGTGANVLTFGAGSRLTVL.

The rearrangement joins TRBV7-2 to TRBJ1-2, with 7 bases identical to TRBD1. The length of the CDR3 is 13 residues. V lost 1 base, J lost 6 bases, and 2 bases stayed unmatched. Germline loops: CDR1 SGHTA, CDR2 FQGNSA. The CDR3 is CASSLGGTDGYTF. The CDR3 nucleotides are TGTGCCAGCAGCTTAGGAGGGACAGATGGCTACACCTTC.

The chain carries TRBV4-3 and TRBJ2-3, with 8 bases that match TRBD1. With V trimmed by 1 base and J by 4 bases, 10 bases remained unmatched. Looked up from germline, CDR1 is LGHNA and CDR2 is YSLEER. The CDR3 sequence is 17 residues long. In DNA, the CDR3 is TGCGCCAGCAGCCAAGTAGGACAGGGAAATTTCGCAGATACGCAGTATTTT. Protein product: CASSQVGQGNFADTQYF.

The chain links TRBV6-2 or TRBV6-3 to TRBJ2-1, with TRBD2 matching 9 bases. The CDR3 length is 19 residues. V was clipped by 0 bases and J by 12 bases; unmatched bases: 21. In germline, CDR1 is MNHEY, CDR2 SVGEGT. The DNA for the CDR3 is TGTGCCAGCAGTTACTCTCGGTATGGTGCGTTAGCGGGGGATAGTGTGCAGTTCTTC. Translating gives CASSYSRYGALAGDSVQFF.

This clonotype was detected only a few times. The chain couples TRBV4-3 to TRBJ1-2, with no clear D. Germline V gives CDR1 LGHNA, CDR2 YSLEER. The V and J ends lost 1 base and 6 bases respectively, with 9 bases between them. This CDR3 comprises 13 residues. The CDR3 region has the DNA TGCGCCAGCAGCCAAGGGCTTCAGGATGGCTACACCTTC. It codes for CASSQGLQDGYTF.

The chain combines TRBV4-3 with TRBJ2-1; D is unclear. Trimming pared 1 base from V and 10 bases from J, leaving 8 bases between. Germline CDR1 and CDR2: LGHNA and YSLEER. The CDR3 has 12 amino acids. CDR3 DNA: TGCGCCAGCAGCCAAGTCCGTTCAGAGCAGTTCTTC. It translates to CASSQVRSEQFF.